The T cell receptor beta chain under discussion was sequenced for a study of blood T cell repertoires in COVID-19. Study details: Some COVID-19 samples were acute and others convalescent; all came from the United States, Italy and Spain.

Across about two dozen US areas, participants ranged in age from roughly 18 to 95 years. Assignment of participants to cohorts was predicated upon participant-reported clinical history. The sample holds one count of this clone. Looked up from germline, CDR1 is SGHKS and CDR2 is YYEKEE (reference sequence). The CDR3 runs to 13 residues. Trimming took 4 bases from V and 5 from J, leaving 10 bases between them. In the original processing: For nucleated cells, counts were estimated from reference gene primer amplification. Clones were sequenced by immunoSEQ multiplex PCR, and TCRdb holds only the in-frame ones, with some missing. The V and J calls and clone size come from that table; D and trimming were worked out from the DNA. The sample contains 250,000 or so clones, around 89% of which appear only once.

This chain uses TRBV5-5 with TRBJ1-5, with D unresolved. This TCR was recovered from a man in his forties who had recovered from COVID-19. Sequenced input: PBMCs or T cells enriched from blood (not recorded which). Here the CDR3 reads CASSAWEDQPQHF. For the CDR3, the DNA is TGTGCCAGCAGCGCCTGGGAGGATCAGCCCCAGCATTTT.